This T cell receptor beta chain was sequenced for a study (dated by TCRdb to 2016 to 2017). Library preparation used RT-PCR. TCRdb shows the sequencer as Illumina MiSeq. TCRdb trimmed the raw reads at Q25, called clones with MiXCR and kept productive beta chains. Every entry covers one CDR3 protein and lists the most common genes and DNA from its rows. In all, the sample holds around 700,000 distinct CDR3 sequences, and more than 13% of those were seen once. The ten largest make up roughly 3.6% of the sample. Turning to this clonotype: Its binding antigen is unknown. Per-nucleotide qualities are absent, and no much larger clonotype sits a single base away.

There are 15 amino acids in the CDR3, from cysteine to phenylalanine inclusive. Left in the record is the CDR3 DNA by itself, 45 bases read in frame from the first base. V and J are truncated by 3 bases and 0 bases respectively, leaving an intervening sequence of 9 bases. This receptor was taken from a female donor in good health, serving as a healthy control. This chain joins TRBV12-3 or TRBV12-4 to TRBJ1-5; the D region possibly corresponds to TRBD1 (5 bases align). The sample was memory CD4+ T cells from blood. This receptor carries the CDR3 CASSFTGPSNQPQHF. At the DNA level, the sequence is TGTGCCAGCAGTTTTACAGGACCTAGCAATCAGCCCCAGCATTTT.